Below are 32 T cell receptor beta chains sequenced from a single sample in a study of technical replicates of blood from a handful of donors. Produced via immunoSEQ multiplex PCR; TCRdb's table is partial and in-frame only. The sample records 70,000 to 75,000 clones, more than 85% being singletons. Sample: T cells isolated from PBMCs. The receptors shown here come from a human donor in good health.

J is TRBJ2-2 and V is TRBV5-4; D perhaps matches TRBD2 (5 bases). The V and J ends lost 2 bases and 0 bases respectively, with 17 bases between them. The CDR3 contains 18 residues. Germline CDR1 and CDR2: SGHNT and YYREEE (reference sequence). CDR3: CASSFRRRRDPNTGELFF. CDR3 coding DNA: TGTGCCAGCAGCTTTAGGCGGCGCCGGGATCCGAACACCGGGGAGCTGTTTTTT.

The chain couples TRBV7-9 to TRBJ2-7; D might be TRBD1 (6 bases). V gave up 4 bases and J gave up 0 bases, with 7 bases separating them. Germline V gene sequence: CDR1 SEHNR, CDR2 FQNEAQ (reference sequence). The CDR3 length is 13 residues. Written as DNA, the CDR3 is TGTGCCAGCAGCTGGACAGACTCCTACGAGCAGTACTTC. Protein product: CASSWTDSYEQYF.

The V and J genes are TRBV19 and TRBJ2-5, with D perhaps matching TRBD1 (6 bases). Germline-derived CDR1 and CDR2 are LNHDA and SQIVND (reference sequence). This CDR3 spans 13 amino acids. The ends were cut back, 5 bases at V and 4 bases at J, with 11 bases in the middle. CDR3 residues: CASSFLGGETQYF. In DNA form, the CDR3 reads TGTGCCAGTAGTTTCCTAGGGGGAGAGACCCAGTACTTC.

Only one count was recorded for this clone. CDR3 nucleotide sequence: TGTGCCAGCAGCTTACTCCCCGGGACACGAGTTAACAATGAGCAGTTCTTC. Protein sequence: CASSLLPGTRVNNEQFF. V and J are TRBV7-2 and TRBJ2-1, with D maybe TRBD1 (6 bases). V lost 2 bases and J 5 bases, leaving 19 bases between the germline ends. CDR1 is SGHTA and CDR2 is FQGNSA in the germline V gene. The CDR3 runs 17 residues.

The chain carries TRBV2 and TRBJ1-2; TRBD1 matches 8 bases. The length of the CDR3 is 13 residues. Germline-derived CDR1 and CDR2 are SNHLY and FYNNEI. V shed 4 bases, J shed 8 bases, and the junction held 6 bases outside the gene matches. The CDR3 protein is CASSGQGYGGYTF. Written as DNA, the CDR3 is TGTGCCAGCAGTGGACAGGGGTACGGCGGCTACACCTTC.

The gene calls are TRBV30 and TRBJ2-5; 10 positions match TRBD1. J was trimmed by 4 bases and V by 3 bases; bases with no gene match: 8. Germline V gene lookup returns CDR1 GTSNPN and CDR2 SVGIG (reference sequence). This CDR3 contains 15 residues. The CDR3 protein is CAWRGTGERGETQYF. The DNA for the CDR3 is TGTGCCTGGAGGGGGACAGGGGAGAGAGGAGAGACCCAGTACTTC.

The rearrangement links TRBV11-2 to TRBJ2-2, with 8 bases lining up with TRBD2. The V segment lost 3 bases and the J segment 4 bases; nucleotides outside the gene matches: 13. The CDR3 has 18 amino acids. Germline lookup yields CDR1 SGHAT and CDR2 FQNNGV. CDR3 protein: CASSFGRGATSSTGELFF. CDR3 in DNA: TGTGCCAGCAGCTTTGGGCGGGGGGCCACCTCGAGCACCGGGGAGCTGTTTTTT.

The chain links TRBV11-2 to TRBJ2-3, with unresolved D. The germline V gene has CDR1 SGHAT and CDR2 FQNNGV. V lost 4 bases to trimming and J lost 0 bases, with 11 bases between them. The CDR3 loop spans 15 amino acids. In DNA, the CDR3 is TGTGCCAGCAGCTCAATGGGCGTTAGCACAGATACGCAGTATTTT. It encodes CASSSMGVSTDTQYF.

The chain couples TRBV29-1 to TRBJ1-2, with TRBD1 matching over 8 bases. This CDR3 is built from 14 residues. Unmatched junction bases numbered 7, after V lost 1 base and J lost 6 bases. From germline, CDR1 is SQVTM and CDR2 ANQGSEA. In nucleotides, the CDR3 is TGCAGCGTTGAAGTTCTTGGACAGGGACATGGCTACACCTTC. Translated, it gives CSVEVLGQGHGYTF. The complete variable domain, with remaining parts taken from reference TRBV29-1 and TRBJ1-2, reads SAVISQKPSRDICQRGTSLTIQCQVDSQVTMMFWYRQQPGQSLTLIATANQGSEATYESGFVIDKFPISRPNLTFSTLTVSNMSPEDSSIYLCSVEVLGQGHGYTFGSGTRLTVV.

This clone was counted a single time. V is TRBV28 and J is TRBJ2-5; D gene uncertain. Germline V gene sequence: CDR1 MDHEN, CDR2 SYDVKM. The CDR3 loop spans 13 amino acids. V lost 2 bases and J 2 bases, leaving 6 bases between the germline ends. CDR3 region: CASSLGRQETQYF. The CDR3 DNA follows: TGTGCCAGCAGTTTAGGCAGACAAGAGACCCAGTACTTC.

Here the CDR3 reads CSAQGSPGELFF. The CDR3 DNA is TGCAGCGCACAAGGGAGTCCCGGGGAGCTGTTTTTT. This rearrangement joins TRBV29-1 to TRBJ2-2; the D gene is possibly TRBD2 (5 bases). The germline gives CDR1 SQVTM, CDR2 ANQGSEA. This CDR3 region has 12 residues. V was trimmed by 7 bases and J by 6 bases, leaving 12 bases between them.

This clone has a single count. The gene calls are TRBV7-9 and TRBJ2-7, with D unresolved. Trimming took 5 bases from V and 6 from J, leaving 11 bases between them. This CDR3 region has 12 residues. CDR1 is SEHNR and CDR2 is FQNEAQ in the germline V gene (reference sequence). CDR3 in amino acids: CASSRESPEQYF. DNA of the CDR3: TGTGCCAGCAGCCGTGAGAGTCCCGAGCAGTACTTC.

CDR3 DNA sequence: TGTGCCAGCAGCCCATCCGCTTACATATACGAGCAGTACTTC. Its translation: CASSPSAYIYEQYF. The chain has TRBV7-6 and TRBJ2-7; D not resolved. Germline loops: CDR1 SGHVS, CDR2 FNYEAQ. The CDR3 contains 14 residues. The V gene lost 5 bases and the J gene lost 4 bases, with 15 bases spanning the gap.

The rearrangement uses TRBV4-1 and TRBJ2-4; D ambiguous. Between the trimmed V and J ends, which lost 0 bases and 6 bases, there was a span of 12 bases. The CDR3 is made up of 15 amino acids. Per germline, CDR1 MGHRA and CDR2 YSYEKL. For the CDR3, the DNA is TGCGCCAGCAGCCAAGATAGAGGCTTGACAAACATTCAGTACTTC. This encodes CASSQDRGLTNIQYF.

The chain employs TRBV28 and TRBJ2-1, with TRBD1 as a possible D gene (5 bases). CDR1 and CDR2 (germline): MDHEN, SYDVKM. The CDR3 has 14 residues. V lost 3 bases, J lost 14 bases, and 20 bases lay in between. The CDR3 protein is CASSLTAFRSDEFF. DNA for the CDR3: TGTGCCAGCAGTTTGACAGCCTTTAGGAGTGATGAGTTCTTC.

In this sample, this clone turned up once. The V gene is TRBV7-2, the J gene TRBJ2-7; D is undetermined. V lost 1 base, J lost 2 bases, and 6 bases lay in between. CDR1 SGHTA and CDR2 FQGNSA come from the germline V gene. This CDR3 is built from 13 residues. The CDR3 loop reads CASSLVSAYEQYF. Here the CDR3 DNA reads TGTGCCAGCAGCTTAGTTTCTGCCTACGAGCAGTACTTC.

The table lists this clone with a count of one. This chain joins TRBV2 and TRBJ2-5; 7 bases are a match to TRBD1. CDR1 is SNHLY, CDR2 FYNNEI, per germline. The CDR3 is 15 amino acids. V shed 4 bases, J shed 0 bases, and the junction held 5 bases outside the gene matches. The CDR3 nucleotides read TGTGCCAGCAGTGCAGGGGGACCGTACCAAGAGACCCAGTACTTC. Encoded protein: CASSAGGPYQETQYF.

The chain carries TRBV5-8 and TRBJ2-5; D is ambiguous. This CDR3 spans 15 amino acids. V lost 2 bases and J 0 bases, leaving 11 bases between the germline ends. Germline CDR1 reads SGHTS; CDR2 reads YDEGEE. CDR3 nucleotide sequence: TGTGCCAGCAGCTTTCTTACAGTTCACCAAGAGACCCAGTACTTC. This gives the protein CASSFLTVHQETQYF.

The chain employs TRBV19 and TRBJ1-2; 9 positions match TRBD1. The CDR3 totals 13 residues. Losses at the gene ends were 5 bases for V and 6 bases for J; bases not matched to a gene: 4. Germline lookup yields CDR1 LNHDA and CDR2 SQIVND (reference sequence). CDR3 loop: CASSSRTGDGYTF. CDR3 nucleotide sequence: TGTGCCAGTAGTTCCCGGACAGGGGATGGCTACACCTTC.

CDR3 nucleotides: TGTGCCAGCAGCTTACCCGGGGGACTAGCTTTTTACGAGCAGTACTTC. Protein: CASSLPGGLAFYEQYF. The rearrangement links TRBV5-6 to TRBJ2-7; the match to TRBD2 covers 9 bases. Trimming at V came to 2 bases and at J to 4 bases, leaving 10 bases not matched to a gene. Germline values: CDR1 SGHDT, CDR2 YYEEEE. The CDR3 is 16 amino acids. The entire variable domain, with the rest obtained from reference TRBV5-6 and TRBJ2-7, is as follows: DAGVTQSPTHLIKTRGQQVTLRCSPKSGHDTVSWYQQALGQGPQFIFQYYEEEERQRGNFPDRFSGHQFPNYSSELNVNALLLGDSALYLCASSLPGGLAFYEQYFGPGTRLTVT.

This clone was detected once. The chain combines TRBV27 with TRBJ1-1, with D possibly being TRBD1 (5 bases). Germline CDR1 and CDR2: MNHEY and SMNVEV (reference sequence). V was shortened by 6 bases and J by 0 bases, with 20 bases between the two germline ends. The CDR3 consists of 17 residues. CDR3 in amino acids: CASSPDRGGDMNTEAFF. The CDR3 region has the DNA TGTGCCAGCAGCCCCGATCGGGGGGGGGATATGAACACTGAAGCTTTCTTT.

The table lists this clone with a count of one. The rearrangement joins TRBV7-6 to TRBJ1-3; D may be TRBD1 (5 bases). The germline V gene encodes CDR1 SGHVS and CDR2 FNYEAQ. The CDR3 covers 16 residues. V shed 0 bases and J shed 0 bases, with 9 bases lying between them. The CDR3 coding sequence is TGTGCCAGCAGCTTAGCGCAGGGAATCTCTGGAAACACCATATATTTT. Amino acid sequence: CASSLAQGISGNTIYF.

The chain links TRBV7-6 to TRBJ2-6; 8 bases map to TRBD1. Losses at the gene ends were 5 bases for V and 0 bases for J; bases not matched to a gene: 9. The CDR3 is made up of 18 amino acids. CDR1 and CDR2 from the germline V gene are SGHVS and FNYEAQ. DNA of the CDR3: TGTGCCAGCAGCCAACCGGGACAGGATACCTCTGGGGCCAACGTCCTGACTTTC. Translating gives CASSQPGQDTSGANVLTF.

The chain has TRBV18 and TRBJ2-5; D is possibly TRBD2 (7 bases). Trimming shortened V by 6 bases and J by 2 bases, and 22 bases separated the two germline ends. The CDR3 has 17 residues. Germline lookup yields CDR1 KGHSH and CDR2 LQKENI. In DNA, the CDR3 is TGTGCCAGCTCTCCGGTTGCCACCGGGGGGCCTCAAGAGACCCAGTACTTC. Amino acid sequence: CASSPVATGGPQETQYF.

The chain employs TRBV7-2 and TRBJ1-6; D not resolved. Between the trimmed V and J ends, which lost 11 bases and 10 bases, there was a span of 15 bases. The germline CDR1 and CDR2 sequences are SGHTA and FQGNSA. The CDR3 consists of 12 residues. The CDR3 loop reads CAEDVGGSPLHF. In DNA form, the CDR3 reads TGTGCCGAGGACGTGGGAGGCTCACCCCTCCACTTT.

The chain is built from TRBV28 and TRBJ1-2; no clear D gene. Per germline, CDR1 MDHEN and CDR2 SYDVKM. The CDR3 is 15 amino acids. V gave up 2 bases and J gave up 2 bases, with 12 bases separating them. CDR3: CASSLGSAGNYGYTF. Written as DNA, the CDR3 is TGTGCCAGCAGTTTAGGGTCGGCAGGCAACTATGGCTACACCTTC.

The chain recombines TRBV4-1 with TRBJ1-2; 8 nucleotides agree with TRBD1. The CDR3 runs to 17 residues. V shed 2 bases and J 4 bases; nucleotides not matched to a gene: 12. Germline values: CDR1 MGHRA, CDR2 YSYEKL. CDR3 sequence (DNA): TGCGCCAGCAGCCAAAGCGCCGGACAGGGACTTGTCTATGGCTACACCTTC. This translates into CASSQSAGQGLVYGYTF.

The CDR3 sequence is CASSLEGGVLEETQYF. The CDR3 region has the DNA TGCGCCAGCAGCTTGGAGGGCGGGGTGCTAGAAGAGACCCAGTACTTC. This chain connects TRBV5-1 to TRBJ2-5, with a possible D match to TRBD2 (6 bases). Germline assignment: CDR1 SGHRS and CDR2 YFSETQ. This CDR3 spans 16 amino acids. V was pared by 0 bases and J by 3 bases, with 15 bases between.

This sequence joins TRBV2 and TRBJ1-5; no clear D gene. Looked up from germline, CDR1 is SNHLY and CDR2 is FYNNEI. The CDR3 has 13 residues. Trimming left V 1 base short and J 7 bases short, with 8 bases between. The CDR3: CASSEDSGQPQHF. Written as DNA, the CDR3 is TGTGCCAGCAGTGAAGACAGCGGCCAGCCCCAGCATTTT.

The rearrangement links TRBV2 to TRBJ1-2, with D perhaps TRBD1 (6 bases). Germline-derived CDR1 and CDR2 are SNHLY and FYNNEI. Between the trimmed V and J ends, which lost 8 bases and 6 bases, there was a span of 7 bases. The CDR3 loop spans 10 amino acids. CDR3 loop: CASHRDGYTF. In nucleotides, the CDR3 is TGTGCCAGCCACAGGGATGGCTACACCTTC.

The chain uses TRBV30 and TRBJ1-2; 9 bases line up with TRBD1. Germline CDR1 reads GTSNPN; CDR2 reads SVGIG (reference sequence). The CDR3 consists of 13 residues. V lost 3 bases and J lost 6; bases outside the gene matches: 5. Written as DNA, the CDR3 is TGTGCCTGGAGCCCCGGGACAGGGCATGGCTACACCTTC. Translated: CAWSPGTGHGYTF.

In DNA, the CDR3 is TGTGCCAGCAGTTTAATGGCGGGAGGACGAAATGAGCAGTTCTTC. Its translation: CASSLMAGGRNEQFF. The rearrangement uses TRBV28 and TRBJ2-1, with 8 bases matching TRBD2. The CDR3 covers 15 residues. CDR1 and CDR2 (germline): MDHEN, SYDVKM. The V and J ends lost 2 bases and 7 bases, in that order; junction bases with no gene match: 7. The variable domain in full, with the rest retrieved from reference TRBV28 and TRBJ2-1, is DVKVTQSSRYLVKRTGEKVFLECVQDMDHENMFWYRQDPGLGLRLIYFSYDVKMKEKGDIPEGYSVSREKKERFSLILESASTNQTSMYLCASSLMAGGRNEQFFGPGTRLTVL.